The entry below describes one T cell receptor (beta chain). The sample originates from a study of blood T cell repertoires in COVID-19. Across the study: Some COVID-19 samples were acute and others convalescent; all came from the United States, Italy and Spain. PBMCs, B-cell-depleted T cells, or T cells were the source of the cDNA or gDNA that made up the material.

In germline, CDR1 is SQVTM, CDR2 ANQGSEA. V lost 7 bases and J lost 9; bases outside the gene matches: 12. This CDR3 has 13 amino acids. Per the study methods: The assay estimated nucleated cells by amplifying reference gene primers. TCRdb's table, derived via immunoSEQ multiplex PCR, lists solely in-frame clones and lacks some. The DNA was the basis for D and trimming; V, J and clone size are from that table. This table holds about 180,000 clones, about 80% found once. The sequence was collected from a human donor in a cohort sampled during active COVID-19. Sequenced input: peripheral blood. This sequence joins TRBV29-1 and TRBJ2-7; TRBD2 aligns across 10 bases. CDR3 DNA sequence: TGCAGCGAACCGGGACTAGCGATCCCCGGGCAGTACTTC. It is translated as CSEPGLAIPGQYF.